The 26 T cell receptor beta chains presented below share a single source sample, sequenced in a study of blood T cell repertoires in COVID-19. Clones were read by immunoSEQ multiplex PCR, and TCRdb kept only the in-frame ones, dropping some. The repertoire holds 250,000 to 350,000 clones, over 75% seen once, with less than 2.5% in the top ten. The specimen was PBMCs or T cells enriched from blood (not recorded which). Every receptor here comes from a woman aged 18-30 years who had recovered from COVID-19.

This clone was seen a handful of times. The chain has TRBV29-1 and TRBJ2-2; D gene ambiguous. This CDR3 has 12 amino acids. Germline V gene sequence: CDR1 SQVTM, CDR2 ANQGSEA. V was pared by 4 bases and J by 6 bases, with 9 bases between. The CDR3 reads CSVGVGAGELFF. The CDR3 DNA reads TGCAGCGTTGGGGTTGGAGCCGGGGAGCTGTTTTTT.

V usage is TRBV19 and J usage is TRBJ2-7, with 7 positions matching TRBD1. V was clipped by 4 bases and J by 2 bases; unmatched bases: 5. Germline CDR1 and CDR2: LNHDA and SQIVND (reference sequence). The CDR3 sequence is 14 residues long. The CDR3 sequence: CASSNPGTAYEQYF. The CDR3 region has the DNA TGTGCCAGTAGTAACCCCGGGACAGCCTACGAGCAGTACTTC.

The chain employs TRBV7-9 and TRBJ1-2, with a tentative D call TRBD1 (5 bases). Deletions cut 5 bases from V and 4 bases from J, with 20 bases between. The germline CDR1 and CDR2 sequences are SEHNR and FQNEAQ (reference sequence). The length of the CDR3 is 16 residues. In nucleotides, the CDR3 is TGTGCCAGCAGCCCGGTTGGGGGGAATCGGCCCTATGGCTACACCTTC. Protein sequence: CASSPVGGNRPYGYTF.

This clone has just one count. The rearrangement uses TRBV7-9 and TRBJ2-5; D is possibly TRBD2 (5 bases). Trimming took off 3 bases at V and 4 bases at J, with 15 bases between the two ends. The germline CDR1 and CDR2 sequences are SEHNR and FQNEAQ (reference sequence). This CDR3 region has 15 residues. The CDR3 reads CASSFLSGMGETQYF. The CDR3 region has the DNA TGTGCCAGCAGCTTTTTGTCGGGGATGGGAGAGACCCAGTACTTC. Combining the CDR3 with reference TRBV7-9 and TRBJ2-5 gives the whole variable domain DTGVSQNPRHKITKRGQNVTFRCDPISEHNRLYWYRQTLGQGPEFLTYFQNEAQLEKSRLLSDRFSAERPKGSFSTLEIQRTEQGDSAMYLCASSFLSGMGETQYFGPGTRLLVL.

The chain combines TRBV19 with TRBJ1-5; 9 bases line up with TRBD1. Germline CDR1 and CDR2: LNHDA and SQIVND (reference sequence). The CDR3 consists of 16 residues. J gave up 2 bases and V 6 bases, and 8 bases lay outside the gene matches. This CDR3 reads CASSRMDRGGNQPQHF. CDR3 coding DNA: TGTGCCAGTAGCAGGATGGACAGGGGCGGCAATCAGCCCCAGCATTTT.

The table lists this clone with a count of one. This specimen includes other DNA sequences encoding the same CDR3. This chain uses TRBV5-1 with TRBJ2-2, with D tentatively TRBD1 (6 bases). V gave up 2 bases and J gave up 3 bases, with 8 bases separating them. This CDR3 spans 14 amino acids. The germline CDR1 and CDR2 sequences are SGHRS and YFSETQ. For the CDR3, the DNA is TGCGCCAGCAGCTTCTCAGGGGACACCGGGGAGCTGTTTTTT. It specifies CASSFSGDTGELFF.

Written as DNA, the CDR3 is TGTGCCAGCAGCTTATGGACAGGGGCCTTCACTAACTATGGCTACACCTTC. Encoded protein: CASSLWTGAFTNYGYTF. The chain employs TRBV5-6 and TRBJ1-2; 9 nucleotides line up with TRBD1. The V gene end was trimmed by 2 bases and the J gene end by 0 bases; junction bases not matched to a gene: 8. Germline lookup yields CDR1 SGHDT and CDR2 YYEEEE. This CDR3 contains 17 residues.

The chain employs TRBV28 and TRBJ1-2, with D maybe TRBD1 (6 bases). The V end lost 6 bases, the J end lost 1 base, and 15 bases lay between the germline ends. CDR3 length: 15 amino acids. In germline, CDR1 is MDHEN, CDR2 SYDVKM. The CDR3 is CASRAGESYNYGYTF. The CDR3 DNA sequence: TGTGCCAGCAGGGCAGGGGAATCTTATAACTATGGCTACACCTTC.

This chain links TRBV7-2 with TRBJ1-1; D is perhaps TRBD1 (5 bases). The germline V gene has CDR1 SGHTA and CDR2 FQGNSA. The CDR3 runs to 17 residues. With 4 bases removed from V and 2 bases from J, the gap between germline ends came to 20 bases. The CDR3 spells CASSSGRMQGANTEAFF. In nucleotides, the CDR3 is TGTGCCAGCAGCTCGGGGAGGATGCAGGGCGCAAACACTGAAGCTTTCTTT.

V and J are TRBV6-4 and TRBJ1-1; 8 nucleotides line up with TRBD1. V lost 4 bases, J lost 7 bases, and 8 bases stayed unmatched. Germline lookup yields CDR1 MRHNA and CDR2 SNTAGT. This CDR3 is built from 14 residues. The DNA for the CDR3 is TGTGCCAGCAGTGTGTCACAGGGGGTAGGTGAAGCTTTCTTT. It translates to CASSVSQGVGEAFF.

The chain combines TRBV9 with TRBJ1-4, with 8 bases identical to TRBD1. From germline, CDR1 is SGDLS and CDR2 YYNGEE. This CDR3 contains 14 residues. Losses at the gene ends were 3 bases for V and 6 bases for J; bases not matched to a gene: 4. The CDR3 sequence: CASSGTGYDEKLFF. CDR3 DNA: TGTGCCAGCAGCGGGACAGGGTATGATGAAAAACTGTTTTTT.

J is TRBJ2-7 and V is TRBV30; 9 bases are shared with TRBD1. The CDR3 is 17 residues long. The ends lost 0 bases at V and 2 bases at J; junction bases unmatched: 11. Germline V CDR1 and CDR2: GTSNPN, SVGIG (reference sequence). CDR3 residues: CAWSVRVGTGQTYEQYF. The DNA for the CDR3 is TGTGCCTGGAGTGTACGAGTCGGGACAGGGCAAACCTACGAGCAGTACTTC.

V gene TRBV5-4 combines with J gene TRBJ2-1; 14 nucleotides match TRBD2. CDR1 and CDR2 (germline): SGHNT, YYREEE (reference sequence). The CDR3 covers 17 residues. Trimming took 0 bases from V and 6 from J; bases not matched to a gene: 5. As DNA, the CDR3 is TGTGCCAGCAGCTTGGGACTAGCGGGGGGGCCCGGCAATGAGCAGTTCTTC. Translated: CASSLGLAGGPGNEQFF.

The chain is built from TRBV7-9 and TRBJ1-4, with TRBD1 matching 10 bases. V gave up 4 bases and J gave up 2 bases; unmatched junction bases: 7. The CDR3 runs 17 residues. Germline V gene data show CDR1 as SEHNR and CDR2 as FQNEAQ (reference sequence). The CDR3 loop reads CASSYPRQGATNEKLFF. The CDR3, as DNA: TGTGCCAGCAGCTATCCTAGACAGGGGGCCACTAATGAAAAACTGTTTTTT.

This chain joins TRBV12-3 or TRBV12-4 and TRBJ1-1; maybe TRBD1 (5 bases). V was clipped by 4 bases and J by 11 bases, with 17 bases between them. The length of the CDR3 is 13 residues. CDR3 sequence (DNA): TGTGCCAGCAGTTCACCCCCGGGGGGGACGGCTTTCTTT. Encoded protein: CASSSPPGGTAFF.

CDR3 sequence (DNA): TGTGCCAGCCCGGATGGGGGCCCGAACGGCTATGGCTACACCTTC. This sequence encodes CASPDGGPNGYGYTF. The chain has TRBV6-5 and TRBJ1-2, with D possibly TRBD1 on 6 matching bases. V was trimmed by 8 bases and J by 4 bases, leaving 20 bases between them. Germline V gives CDR1 MNHEY, CDR2 SVGAGI. The CDR3 sequence is 15 residues long.

V is TRBV5-1 and J is TRBJ2-7; 9 bases align to TRBD1. Losses at the gene ends were 4 bases for V and 7 bases for J; bases not matched to a gene: 6. Germline V gene sequence: CDR1 SGHRS, CDR2 YFSETQ. This CDR3 spans 13 amino acids. DNA for the CDR3: TGCGCCAGCAGCCTGACAGGGGGGAATGAGCAGTACTTC. It specifies CASSLTGGNEQYF. Based on the CDR3 plus reference TRBV5-1 and TRBJ2-7, the full variable domain is KAGVTQTPRYLIKTRGQQVTLSCSPISGHRSVSWYQQTPGQGLQFLFEYFSETQRNKGNFPGRFSGRQFSNSRSEMNVSTLELGDSALYLCASSLTGGNEQYFGPGTRLTVT.

This chain connects TRBV28 to TRBJ2-7; tentative D call: TRBD2 (5 bases). V was cut by 3 bases and J by 5 bases, with 8 bases left in between. In germline, CDR1 is MDHEN, CDR2 SYDVKM. The CDR3 spans 12 residues. The CDR3 nucleotides are TGTGCCAGCAGTTTGGTGAGGGACGAGCAGTACTTC. It codes for CASSLVRDEQYF.

This clone was counted a single time. The gene calls are TRBV6-5 and TRBJ1-1, with a tentative D call TRBD1 (6 bases). The CDR3 spans 13 residues. Trimming stripped 6 bases from V and 2 bases from J, with 10 bases between. Germline CDR1 and CDR2: MNHEY and SVGAGI. CDR3: CASRDSFNTEAFF. In nucleotides, the CDR3 is TGTGCCAGCAGGGACAGCTTTAACACTGAAGCTTTCTTT.

The chain links TRBV19 to TRBJ1-1, with TRBD1 matching 8 bases. This CDR3 has 14 amino acids. The ends lost 7 bases at V and 4 bases at J; junction bases unmatched: 8. Per the germline V gene, CDR1 is LNHDA and CDR2 is SQIVND (reference sequence). The CDR3 sequence is CASTGRQGFTEAFF. In nucleotides, the CDR3 is TGTGCCAGTACCGGCCGACAGGGGTTCACTGAAGCTTTCTTT.

The chain couples TRBV28 to TRBJ2-1; tentatively, D is TRBD1 (6 bases). This CDR3 spans 15 amino acids. The V gene's germline CDR1 is MDHEN and CDR2 SYDVKM. Trimming removed 5 bases at V and 7 bases at J, with 18 bases between. The CDR3 DNA reads TGTGCCAGCAGTATCCCGGGACAAGGTACAAATGAGCAGTTCTTC. It yields the protein CASSIPGQGTNEQFF.

The chain employs TRBV30 and TRBJ1-2, with TRBD1 as a possible D gene (6 bases). Germline V gene data show CDR1 as GTSNPN and CDR2 as SVGIG (reference sequence). This CDR3 has 13 residues. Trimming took 0 bases from V and 3 from J, leaving 8 bases between them. The DNA for the CDR3 is TGTGCCTGGAGTGTACAGGGCGACTATGGCTACACCTTC. Translation: CAWSVQGDYGYTF.

The rearrangement joins TRBV5-1 to TRBJ1-1; D call uncertain. V was pared by 7 bases and J by 3 bases, with 13 bases between. The V gene's germline CDR1 is SGHRS and CDR2 YFSETQ. The CDR3 has 13 amino acids. The CDR3 loop reads CASSPDGDTEAFF. As DNA, the CDR3 is TGCGCCAGCTCCCCCGACGGGGACACTGAAGCTTTCTTT.

The chain carries TRBV11-2 and TRBJ2-1; perhaps TRBD1 as D (6 bases). CDR1 and CDR2 (germline): SGHAT, FQNNGV. The CDR3 runs 17 residues. The V gene lost 2 bases and the J gene lost 5 bases, with 19 bases spanning the gap. CDR3 sequence reads: CASSLRARDIPHNEQFF. The CDR3 nucleotides read TGTGCCAGCAGCTTAAGAGCACGGGACATTCCCCACAATGAGCAGTTCTTC.

The rearrangement links TRBV5-1 to TRBJ1-1; 10 nucleotides agree with TRBD1. The J segment lost 1 base and the V segment lost 2 bases, leaving 5 bases of the junction unmatched. The CDR3 runs to 16 residues. From germline, CDR1 is SGHRS and CDR2 YFSETQ. CDR3: CASSLLTGGGNTEAFF. In nucleotides, the CDR3 is TGCGCCAGCAGCTTACTGACAGGGGGCGGGAACACTGAAGCTTTCTTT.

The chain is built from TRBV12-5 and TRBJ1-6; D not certain. The germline gives CDR1 LGHNT, CDR2 FRNRAP. V was trimmed by 1 base and J by 7 bases, leaving 8 bases between them. CDR3 length: 14 residues. The DNA of the CDR3 is TGTGCTAGTGGTTTGGACGGGTGGAATTCACCCCTCCACTTT. Residues: CASGLDGWNSPLHF.